This T cell receptor beta chain emerged from a study of OX40 agonist ivuxolimab in advanced cancers. Study in general: In three patients, partial responses were observed, one with hepatocellular carcinoma and two with cutaneous melanoma.

Data came from immunoSEQ multiplex PCR; TCRdb stores just in-frame clones and leaves some out. The data hold about 49,000 clones, with 88% observed a single time. Germline lookup yields CDR1 MNHEY and CDR2 SMNVEV (reference sequence). The CDR3 runs to 13 residues. A remark on this clone: At one of its ends the junction is not consistent with the germline gene, which may arise from a read error.

The genes are TRBV27 and TRBJ2-2; either TRBD1 or TRBD2 may fit D (5 bases each). The TCR was taken from an adult with an advanced solid tumor such as melanoma, head and neck, liver or kidney cancer. This material consisted of CD4+ or CD8+ T cells sorted from blood, taken in a trial of the OX40 agonist ivuxolimab. In DNA, the CDR3 is TGTGCCAGAAGGCAGGGAGAACACCGGGGAGCTGTTTTT. Residues: CARRQGEHRGAVF.